This note documents a single TCR beta chain sequence. The method was immunoSEQ multiplex PCR; TCRdb's version includes in-frame clones alone and lacks a portion of them. The sample lists about 85,000 clones, under 95% seen once, with 2.5% to 3.5% in the top ten. CDR1 is SGHDN, CDR2 FVKESK, per germline. Deletions cut 0 bases from V and 4 bases from J, with 6 bases between. The CDR3 loop spans 13 amino acids. This entry comes from a study of T cell responses to AZD1222 COVID-19 vaccine. This TCR came from an adult in good health. Source: peripheral blood, taken on day 0 of AZD1222 vaccination. This chain connects TRBV14 to TRBJ1-2; D is ambiguous. The CDR3 spells CASSQDNAYGYTF. CDR3 nucleotide sequence: TGTGCCAGCAGCCAAGACAACGCCTATGGCTACACCTTC.